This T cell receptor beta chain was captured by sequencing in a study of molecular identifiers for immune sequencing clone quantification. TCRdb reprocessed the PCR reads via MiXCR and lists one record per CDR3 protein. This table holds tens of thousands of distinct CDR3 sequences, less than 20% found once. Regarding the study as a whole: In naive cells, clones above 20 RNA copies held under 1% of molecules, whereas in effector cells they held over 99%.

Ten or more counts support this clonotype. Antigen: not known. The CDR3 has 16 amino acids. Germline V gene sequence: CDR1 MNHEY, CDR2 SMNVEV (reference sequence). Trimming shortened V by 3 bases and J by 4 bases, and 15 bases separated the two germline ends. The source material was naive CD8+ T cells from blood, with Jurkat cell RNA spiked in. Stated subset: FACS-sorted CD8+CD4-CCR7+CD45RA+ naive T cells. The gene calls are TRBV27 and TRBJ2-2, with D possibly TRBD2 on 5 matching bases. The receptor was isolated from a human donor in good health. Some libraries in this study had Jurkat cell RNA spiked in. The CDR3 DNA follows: TGTGCCAGCAGTTTCCTGGCGGGCATACTCACCGGGGAGCTGTTTTTT. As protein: CASSFLAGILTGELFF.